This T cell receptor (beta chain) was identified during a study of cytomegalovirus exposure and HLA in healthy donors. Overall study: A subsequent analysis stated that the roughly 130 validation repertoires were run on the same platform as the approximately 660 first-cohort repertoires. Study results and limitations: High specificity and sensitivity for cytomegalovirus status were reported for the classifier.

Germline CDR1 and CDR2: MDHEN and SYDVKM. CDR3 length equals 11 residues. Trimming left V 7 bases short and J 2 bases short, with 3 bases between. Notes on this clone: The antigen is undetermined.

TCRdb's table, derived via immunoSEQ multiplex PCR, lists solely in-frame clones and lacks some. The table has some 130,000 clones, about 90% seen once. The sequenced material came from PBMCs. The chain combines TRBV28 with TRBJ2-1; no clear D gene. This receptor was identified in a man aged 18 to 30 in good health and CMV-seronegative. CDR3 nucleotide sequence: TGTGCCAGCAATACCTACAATGAGCAGTTCTTC. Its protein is CASNTYNEQFF.